This T cell receptor beta chain was recorded in a study of cytomegalovirus exposure and HLA in healthy donors. 13 Jbeta primers and 60 Vbeta primers were used for the PCR. Clones were sequenced by immunoSEQ multiplex PCR, and TCRdb holds only the in-frame ones, with some missing. This sample yields over 200,000 clones, of which roughly 82% are seen a single time; approximately 6.5% belongs to the top ten. The material sequenced was PBMCs. This clonotype was obtained from a man aged 40-55 years in good health and CMV-seropositive.

This chain's CDR3 is CASSLGAQGSYEQYF. The CDR3 DNA follows: TGCGCCAGCAGCCTTGGGGCCCAGGGGTCCTACGAGCAGTACTTC. The V gene is TRBV5-1, the J gene TRBJ2-7, with D perhaps TRBD1 (6 bases). Trimming cost V 4 bases and J 1 base, with 15 bases left between them. The CDR3 length is 15 residues. From germline, CDR1 is SGHRS and CDR2 YFSETQ.